These T cell receptor beta chains were read from a single sample in a study of cytomegalovirus exposure and HLA in healthy donors. Here immunoSEQ multiplex PCR was the method, and the copy in TCRdb shows in-frame clones only, minus some. The profile shows approximately 130,000 clones, approximately 80% of them singletons. The sample taken for sequencing was PBMCs. All receptors come from a man aged 50 to 59 in good health and CMV-seronegative. Each CDR3 is given with its conserved first and last residue. Fields, in order: V gene, J gene, D gene, CDR3 protein, CDR3 DNA. The D gene is left open where the match is weak.

v_gene: TRBV11-2; j_gene: TRBJ1-2; d_gene: .; CDR3aa: CASSLDPLPGVYGYTF; CDR3nt: TGTGCCAGCAGCTTAGATCCCCTGCCGGGAGTCTATGGCTACACCTTC
v_gene: TRBV7-2; j_gene: TRBJ2-1; d_gene: .; CDR3aa: CASSPGRSQARNEQFF; CDR3nt: TGTGCCAGCAGCCCCGGGAGATCTCAGGCTAGGAATGAGCAGTTCTTC
v_gene: TRBV30; j_gene: TRBJ1-5; d_gene: .; CDR3aa: CACQTAGFGQPQHF; CDR3nt: TGTGCCTGCCAAACCGCAGGGTTCGGGCAGCCCCAGCATTTT
v_gene: TRBV5-1; j_gene: TRBJ2-6; d_gene: .; CDR3aa: CASSVTGSGANVLTF; CDR3nt: TGCGCCAGCAGCGTAACAGGTTCTGGGGCCAACGTCCTGACTTTC
v_gene: TRBV30; j_gene: TRBJ1-2; d_gene: TRBD1; CDR3aa: CAWGRDRPYGYTF; CDR3nt: TGTGCCTGGGGCCGGGACAGACCCTATGGCTACACCTTC
v_gene: TRBV19; j_gene: TRBJ2-7; d_gene: .; CDR3aa: CAAGNYEQYF; CDR3nt: TGTGCCGCGGGGAACTACGAGCAGTACTTC
v_gene: TRBV5-1; j_gene: TRBJ2-5; d_gene: TRBD1; CDR3aa: CASSNRGQAPQETQYF; CDR3nt: TGCGCCAGCAGCAACCGCGGACAGGCCCCCCAAGAGACCCAGTACTTC
v_gene: TRBV10-2; j_gene: TRBJ2-7; d_gene: TRBD1; CDR3aa: CATNQGTASYEQYF; CDR3nt: TGCGCCACCAACCAGGGGACAGCCTCCTACGAGCAGTACTTC
v_gene: TRBV19; j_gene: TRBJ1-6; d_gene: .; CDR3aa: CASSELGTYNSPLHF; CDR3nt: TGTGCCAGTAGTGAGCTAGGCACCTATAATTCACCCCTCCACTTT
v_gene: TRBV9; j_gene: TRBJ2-5; d_gene: TRBD2; CDR3aa: CASSAGGLAGPETQYF; CDR3nt: TGTGCCAGCAGCGCTGGAGGACTAGCGGGGCCGGAGACCCAGTACTTC
v_gene: TRBV5-6; j_gene: TRBJ2-5; d_gene: TRBD1; CDR3aa: CASSTGTGITKQYF; CDR3nt: TGTGCCAGCAGCACCGGGACAGGGATAACTAAGCAGTACTTC